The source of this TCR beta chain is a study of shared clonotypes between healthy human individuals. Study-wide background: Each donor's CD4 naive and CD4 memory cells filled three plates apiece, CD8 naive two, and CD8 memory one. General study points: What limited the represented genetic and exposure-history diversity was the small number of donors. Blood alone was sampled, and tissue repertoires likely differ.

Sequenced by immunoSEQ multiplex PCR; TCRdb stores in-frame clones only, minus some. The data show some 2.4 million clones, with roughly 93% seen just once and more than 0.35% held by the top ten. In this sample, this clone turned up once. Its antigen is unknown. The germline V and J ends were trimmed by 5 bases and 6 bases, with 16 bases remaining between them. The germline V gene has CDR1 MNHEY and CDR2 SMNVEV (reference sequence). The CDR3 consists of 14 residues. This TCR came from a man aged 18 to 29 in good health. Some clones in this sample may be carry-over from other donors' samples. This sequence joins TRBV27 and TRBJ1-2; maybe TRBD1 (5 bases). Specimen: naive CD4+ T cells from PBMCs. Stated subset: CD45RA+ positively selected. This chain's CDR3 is CASSTRDGVNGYTF. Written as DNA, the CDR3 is TGTGCCAGCAGTACCCGGGACGGGGTAAATGGCTACACCTTC.